Below are 2 T cell receptor beta chains sequenced from a single sample in a study of shared clonotypes between healthy human individuals. Libraries were prepared by immunoSEQ multiplex PCR; TCRdb keeps only in-frame clonotypes and omits some of them. The sample includes about 1.1 million clones, approximately 80% of them seen just once. Sequenced material: memory CD4+ T cells from PBMCs. The subset denotes: CD45RA-negative fraction. These receptors came from a man aged 18 to 29 in good health. Some clones in this sample may be carry-over from other donors' samples.

The chain recombines TRBV30 with TRBJ1-1; D ambiguous. CDR3 size: 13 residues. Between the trimmed V and J ends, which lost 0 bases and 7 bases, there was a span of 12 bases. The V gene's germline CDR1 is GTSNPN and CDR2 SVGIG (reference sequence). The CDR3 loop reads CAWSVEGAGEAFF. CDR3 in DNA: TGTGCCTGGAGTGTAGAGGGCGCAGGTGAAGCTTTCTTT. The variable domain in full, completed from reference TRBV30 and TRBJ1-1, reads SQTIHQWPATLVQPVGSPLSLECTVEGTSNPNLYWYRQAAGRGLQLLFYSVGIGQISSEVPQNLSASRPQDRQFILSSKKLLLSDSGFYLCAWSVEGAGEAFFGQGTRLTVV.

The rearrangement joins TRBV5-6 to TRBJ2-3; D is unclear. Trimming pared 2 bases from V and 0 bases from J, leaving 7 bases between. Per the germline V gene, CDR1 is SGHDT and CDR2 is YYEEEE. CDR3 length: 14 residues. CDR3 in amino acids: CASSFSPSTDTQYF. CDR3 coding DNA: TGTGCCAGCAGCTTTTCCCCTAGCACAGATACGCAGTATTTT.